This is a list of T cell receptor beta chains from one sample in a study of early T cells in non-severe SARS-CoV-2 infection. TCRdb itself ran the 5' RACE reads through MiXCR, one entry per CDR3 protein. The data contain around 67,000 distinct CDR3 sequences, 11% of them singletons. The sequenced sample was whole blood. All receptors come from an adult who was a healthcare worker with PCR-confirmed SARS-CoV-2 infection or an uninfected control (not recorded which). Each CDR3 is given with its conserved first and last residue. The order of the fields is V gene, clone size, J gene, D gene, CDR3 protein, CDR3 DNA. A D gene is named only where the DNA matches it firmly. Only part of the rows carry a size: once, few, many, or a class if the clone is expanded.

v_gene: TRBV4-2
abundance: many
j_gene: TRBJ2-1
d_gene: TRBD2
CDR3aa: CASSQDGTRDNEQFF
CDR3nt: TGTGCCAGCAGCCAAGATGGGACTAGGGACAATGAGCAGTTCTTC

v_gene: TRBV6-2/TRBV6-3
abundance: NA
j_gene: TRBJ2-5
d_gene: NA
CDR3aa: CASSRDLQKTQYF
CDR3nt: TGTGCCAGCAGCCGGGACTTGCAAAAGACCCAGTACTTC

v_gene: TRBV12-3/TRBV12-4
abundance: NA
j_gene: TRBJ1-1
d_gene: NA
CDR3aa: CASSRNLNTEAFF
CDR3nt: TGTGCCAGCAGCCGGAATTTGAACACTGAAGCTTTCTTT

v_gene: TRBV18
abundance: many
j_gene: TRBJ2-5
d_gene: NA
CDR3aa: CASSLTVEGSQETQYF
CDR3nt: TGTGCCAGCTCCCTGACTGTTGAGGGGAGCCAAGAGACCCAGTACTTC

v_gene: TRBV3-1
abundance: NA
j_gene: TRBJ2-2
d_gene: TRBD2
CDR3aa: CASSLLSGLNAGELFF
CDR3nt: TGTGCCAGCAGCCTCCTTAGCGGGCTGAACGCCGGGGAGCTGTTTTTT

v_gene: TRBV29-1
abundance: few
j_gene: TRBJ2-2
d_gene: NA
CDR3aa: CSVDGPAGELFF
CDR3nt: TGCAGCGTTGATGGGCCCGCCGGGGAGCTGTTTTTT

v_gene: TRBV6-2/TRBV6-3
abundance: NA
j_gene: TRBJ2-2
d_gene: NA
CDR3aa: CASRLTTTGELFF
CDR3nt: TGTGCCAGCAGACTAACTACTACCGGGGAGCTGTTTTTT

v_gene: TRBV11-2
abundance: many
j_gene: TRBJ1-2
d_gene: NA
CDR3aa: CASSRWRGKVDGYTF
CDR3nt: TGTGCCAGCAGCCGATGGCGGGGAAAGGTTGATGGCTACACCTTC

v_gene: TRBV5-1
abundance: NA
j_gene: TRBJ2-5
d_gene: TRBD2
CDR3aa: CASGGGRSVQETQYF
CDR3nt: TGCGCCAGCGGCGGGGGTAGGTCCGTGCAAGAGACCCAGTACTTC

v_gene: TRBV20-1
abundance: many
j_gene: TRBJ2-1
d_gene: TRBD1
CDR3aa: CSATGTVGNNEQFF
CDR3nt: TGCAGTGCTACAGGGACAGTAGGAAACAATGAGCAGTTCTTC

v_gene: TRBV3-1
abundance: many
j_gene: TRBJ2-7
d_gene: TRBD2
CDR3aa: CASSPRTSGSGEQYF
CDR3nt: TGTGCCAGCAGCCCCCGGACTAGCGGGAGTGGCGAGCAGTACTTC

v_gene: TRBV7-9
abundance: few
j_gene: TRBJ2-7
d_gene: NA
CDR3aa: CASSLVSGPPNEQYF
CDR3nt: TGTGCCAGCAGCTTAGTAAGTGGGCCCCCAAACGAGCAGTACTTC

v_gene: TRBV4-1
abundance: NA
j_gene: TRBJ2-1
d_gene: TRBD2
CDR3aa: CASSAPGTSGVYNEQFF
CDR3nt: TGCGCCAGCAGCGCCCCAGGGACTAGCGGGGTCTACAATGAGCAGTTCTTC

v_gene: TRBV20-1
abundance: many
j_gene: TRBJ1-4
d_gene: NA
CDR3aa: CSARGRREKLFF
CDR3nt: TGCAGTGCTAGGGGCAGACGAGAAAAACTGTTTTTT

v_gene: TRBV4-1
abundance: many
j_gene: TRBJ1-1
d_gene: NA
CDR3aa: CASSQEPGAQAEAFF
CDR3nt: TGCGCCAGCAGCCAAGAGCCCGGCGCCCAGGCTGAAGCTTTCTTT

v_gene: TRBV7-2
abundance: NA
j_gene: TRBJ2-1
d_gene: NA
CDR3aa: CASSSLRDHSYNEQFF
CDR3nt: TGTGCCAGCAGCTCCCTCAGGGACCACTCCTACAATGAGCAGTTCTTC

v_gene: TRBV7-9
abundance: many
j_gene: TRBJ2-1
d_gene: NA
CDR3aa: CASSWVEGADNEQFF
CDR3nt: TGTGCCAGCAGCTGGGTGGAAGGGGCTGACAATGAGCAGTTCTTC

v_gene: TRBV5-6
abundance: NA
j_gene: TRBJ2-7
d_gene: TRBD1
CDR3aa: CASSLRNRGFEQYF
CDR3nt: TGTGCCAGCAGCTTGAGGAACAGGGGGTTCGAACAGTACTTC

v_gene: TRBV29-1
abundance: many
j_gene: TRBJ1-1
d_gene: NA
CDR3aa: CSVSNLLGAEAFF
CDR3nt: TGCAGCGTTAGTAATCTTCTGGGAGCTGAAGCTTTCTTT

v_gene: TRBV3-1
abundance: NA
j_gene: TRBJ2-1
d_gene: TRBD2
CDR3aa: CASSQASGGSYNEQFF
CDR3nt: TGTGCCAGCAGCCAAGCCAGCGGGGGGTCCTACAATGAGCAGTTCTTC

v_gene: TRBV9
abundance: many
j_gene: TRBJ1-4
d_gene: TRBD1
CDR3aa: CASSDGTGVFNEKLFF
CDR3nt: TGTGCCAGCAGCGACGGGACAGGGGTGTTCAATGAAAAACTGTTTTTT

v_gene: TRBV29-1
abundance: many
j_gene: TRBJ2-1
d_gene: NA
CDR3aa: CSVQRVLYNEQFF
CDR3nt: TGCAGCGTTCAGCGGGTGCTATACAATGAGCAGTTCTTC

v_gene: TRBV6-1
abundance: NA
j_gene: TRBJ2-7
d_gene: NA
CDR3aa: CASSEQQGGPYEQYF
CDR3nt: TGTGCCAGCAGTGAACAGCAGGGTGGCCCCTACGAGCAGTACTTC

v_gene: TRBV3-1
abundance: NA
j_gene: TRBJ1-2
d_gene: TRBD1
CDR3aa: CASRRDRGDGYTF
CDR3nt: TGTGCCAGCAGAAGGGACAGGGGTGATGGCTACACCTTC

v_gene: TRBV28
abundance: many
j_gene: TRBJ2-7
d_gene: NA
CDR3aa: CASTGQGSVHEGQYF
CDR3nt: TGTGCCAGCACGGGGCAGGGGTCGGTCCACGAGGGGCAGTACTTC

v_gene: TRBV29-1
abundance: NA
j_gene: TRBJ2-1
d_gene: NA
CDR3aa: CSVRGGNYNEQFF
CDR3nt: TGCAGCGTTAGGGGCGGGAACTACAATGAGCAGTTCTTC

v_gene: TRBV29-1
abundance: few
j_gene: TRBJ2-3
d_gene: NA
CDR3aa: CSVEEPGRAITDTQYF
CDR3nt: TGCAGCGTTGAAGAGCCCGGAAGGGCCATCACAGATACGCAGTATTTT

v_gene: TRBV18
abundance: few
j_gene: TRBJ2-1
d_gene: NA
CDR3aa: CASSPASRPYNEQFF
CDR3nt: TGTGCCAGCTCACCGGCCAGCCGCCCTTACAATGAGCAGTTCTTC

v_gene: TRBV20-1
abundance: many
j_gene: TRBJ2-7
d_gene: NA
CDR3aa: CSAIWVGEQYF
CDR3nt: TGCAGTGCTATCTGGGTAGGCGAGCAGTACTTC

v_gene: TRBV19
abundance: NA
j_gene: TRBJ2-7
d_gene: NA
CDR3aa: CASSQGLTYEQYF
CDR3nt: TGTGCCAGTAGTCAAGGCCTTACCTACGAGCAGTACTTC

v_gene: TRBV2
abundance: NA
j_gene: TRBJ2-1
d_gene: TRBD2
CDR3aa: CASSEGRLAEQFF
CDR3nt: TGTGCCAGCAGTGAAGGTCGACTAGCGGAGCAGTTCTTC

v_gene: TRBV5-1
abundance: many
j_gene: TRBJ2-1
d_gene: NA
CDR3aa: CASSLAGQVGYNEQFF
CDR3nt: TGCGCCAGCAGCTTGGCCGGGCAGGTAGGGTACAATGAGCAGTTCTTC

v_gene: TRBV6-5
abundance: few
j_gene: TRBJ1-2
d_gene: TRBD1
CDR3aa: CASKGQGVDGYTF
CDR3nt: TGTGCCAGCAAAGGACAGGGAGTGGATGGCTACACCTTC

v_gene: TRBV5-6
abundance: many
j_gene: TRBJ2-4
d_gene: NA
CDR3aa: CASSLRSAKNIQYF
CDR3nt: TGTGCCAGCAGCTTAAGGTCAGCCAAAAACATTCAGTACTTC

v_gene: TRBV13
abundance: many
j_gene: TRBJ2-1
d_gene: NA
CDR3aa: CASSPGTSWRFF
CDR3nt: TGTGCCAGCAGCCCGGGGACTTCGTGGCGGTTCTTC

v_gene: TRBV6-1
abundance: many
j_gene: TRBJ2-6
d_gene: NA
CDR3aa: CASSHDISGANVLTF
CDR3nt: TGTGCCAGCAGCCACGACATCTCTGGGGCCAACGTCCTGACTTTC

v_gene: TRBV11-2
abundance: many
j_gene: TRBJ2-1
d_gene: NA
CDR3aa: CASSSQSRGNEQFF
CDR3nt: TGTGCCAGCAGTAGCCAGTCCCGGGGGAATGAGCAGTTCTTC

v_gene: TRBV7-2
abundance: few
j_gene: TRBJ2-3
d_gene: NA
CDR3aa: CASSFYSSTDTQYF
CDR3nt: TGTGCCAGCAGCTTTTACTCTAGCACAGATACGCAGTATTTT

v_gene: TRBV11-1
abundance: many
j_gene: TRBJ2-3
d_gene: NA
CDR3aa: CASSYKSTDTQYF
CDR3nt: TGTGCCAGCAGCTATAAAAGCACAGATACGCAGTATTTT

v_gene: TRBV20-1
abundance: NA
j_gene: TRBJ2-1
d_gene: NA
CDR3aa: CSARALASNSGDEQFF
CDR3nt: TGCAGTGCTAGAGCGCTAGCCAGTAATTCGGGGGATGAGCAGTTCTTC